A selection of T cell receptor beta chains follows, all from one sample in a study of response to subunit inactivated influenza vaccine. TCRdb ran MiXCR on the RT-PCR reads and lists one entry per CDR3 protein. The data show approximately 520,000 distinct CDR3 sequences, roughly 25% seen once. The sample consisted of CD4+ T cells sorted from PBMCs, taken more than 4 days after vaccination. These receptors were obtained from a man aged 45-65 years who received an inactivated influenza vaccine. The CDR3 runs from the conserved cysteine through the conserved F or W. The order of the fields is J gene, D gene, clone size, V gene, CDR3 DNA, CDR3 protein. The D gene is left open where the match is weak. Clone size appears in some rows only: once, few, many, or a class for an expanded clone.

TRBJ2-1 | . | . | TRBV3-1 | TGTGCCAGCAGCCAAGCCAGGGGACATGAGCAGTTCTTC | CASSQARGHEQFF
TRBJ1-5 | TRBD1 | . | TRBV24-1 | TGTGCCACCAGTGATCTAACAGGGGATCAGCCCCAGCATTTT | CATSDLTGDQPQHF
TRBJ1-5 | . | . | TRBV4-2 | TGTGCCAGCAGCCAGGAGACAGGCGAGAATCAGCCCCAGCATTTT | CASSQETGENQPQHF
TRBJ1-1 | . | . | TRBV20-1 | TGCAGTGCCGCAGTAGGGGCAGCCGACACTGAAGCTTTCTTT | CSAAVGAADTEAFF
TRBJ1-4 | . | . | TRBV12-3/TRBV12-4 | TGTGCCAGCAGGTCTAATGAAAAACTGTTTTTT | CASRSNEKLFF
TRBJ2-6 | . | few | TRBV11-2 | TGTGCCAGCAGCTTAGCTTTGGCCTCTGGGGCCAACGTCCTGACTTTC | CASSLALASGANVLTF
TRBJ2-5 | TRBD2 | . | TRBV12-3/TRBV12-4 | TGTGCCAGCAGTCCAGGACTAGCGGGGGGTCCTCAAGAGACCCAGTACTTC | CASSPGLAGGPQETQYF
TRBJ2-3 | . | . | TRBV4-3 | TGCGCCAGCAGCCAAGTCACAGCCTCTAGCACAGATACGCAGTATTTT | CASSQVTASSTDTQYF
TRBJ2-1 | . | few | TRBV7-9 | TGTGCCAGCAGCTTAGTCGGGGTCTCCTACAATGAGCAGTTCTTC | CASSLVGVSYNEQFF
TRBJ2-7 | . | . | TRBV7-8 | TGTGCCAGCAGCTTAAGCCCCGGATTGAGATACGAGCAGTACTTC | CASSLSPGLRYEQYF
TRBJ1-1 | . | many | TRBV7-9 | TGTGCCAGCACCCCTGGGGCACCCGAAGCTTTCTTT | CASTPGAPEAFF
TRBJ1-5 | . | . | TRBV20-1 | TGCAGTGCTAGAGATGGCTTTAGCAATCAGCCCCAGCATTTT | CSARDGFSNQPQHF
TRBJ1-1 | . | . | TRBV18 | TGTGCCAGCTCACCACAGAGGACACTGAACACTGAAGCTTTCTTT | CASSPQRTLNTEAFF
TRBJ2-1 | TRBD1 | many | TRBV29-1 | TGCAGCGTTGATCACAGGGGGACGGGAGTGGATGAGCAGTTCTTC | CSVDHRGTGVDEQFF
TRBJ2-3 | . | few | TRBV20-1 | TGCAGTGCGACGACTGGCACAGATACGCAGTATTTT | CSATTGTDTQYF
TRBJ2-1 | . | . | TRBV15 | TGTGCCACCAGCAGAGGACGTCTGGCCGGTGAGCAGTTCTTC | CATSRGRLAGEQFF
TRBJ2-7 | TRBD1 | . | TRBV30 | TGTGCCTGGATTAAGAAACAGGGACAGGGGACCTACGAGCAGTACTTC | CAWIKKQGQGTYEQYF
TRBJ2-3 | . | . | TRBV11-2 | TGTGCCAGCAGCCTAGGGGGGGGACCTTATCATCTACGTGGGGATACGCAGTATTTT | CASSLGGGPYHLRGDTQYF
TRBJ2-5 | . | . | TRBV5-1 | TGCGCCAGCAGCTTGGCGTCTAGTTGGGAGACCCAGTACTTC | CASSLASSWETQYF
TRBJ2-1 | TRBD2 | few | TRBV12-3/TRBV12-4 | TGTGCCAGCAGTTTACCTAGCGGGGGAAGTTACAATGAGCAGTTCTTC | CASSLPSGGSYNEQFF
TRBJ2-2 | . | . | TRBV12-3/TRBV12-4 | TGTGCCAGCAGTTTTGGTGTGGGATCCACCGGGGAGCTGTTTTTT | CASSFGVGSTGELFF
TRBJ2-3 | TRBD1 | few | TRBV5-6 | TGTGCCAGCAGCGCCCCGCAGGGGGTCGTTGCAGATACGCAGTATTTT | CASSAPQGVVADTQYF
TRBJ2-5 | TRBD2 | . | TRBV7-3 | TGTGCCAGCAGCAAAACTAGCGGGAGCGGTGAGACCCAGTACTTC | CASSKTSGSGETQYF
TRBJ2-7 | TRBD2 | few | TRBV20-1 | TGCAGTGCTAGGGGATCTATACTAGCGGGGGGGGCCGAGCAGTACTTC | CSARGSILAGGAEQYF
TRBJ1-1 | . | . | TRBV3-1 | TGTGCCAGCAGACCTAGTAGGGAGTGGAACACTGAAGCTTTCTTT | CASRPSREWNTEAFF
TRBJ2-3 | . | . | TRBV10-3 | TGTGCCATCACGGGCAATGGGGGCACAGATACGCAGTATTTT | CAITGNGGTDTQYF
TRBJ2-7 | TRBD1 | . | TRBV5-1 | TGCGCCAGCAGCTTGACAGGGACAGGGGGGAGCGAGCAGTACTTC | CASSLTGTGGSEQYF
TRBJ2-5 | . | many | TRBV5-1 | TGCGCCAGCAGCTTGACAGGGAGGGAGACCCAGTACTTC | CASSLTGRETQYF
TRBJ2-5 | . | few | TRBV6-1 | TGTGCCAGCAGTGAAGTACGGGGGAAAGAGACCCAGTACTTC | CASSEVRGKETQYF
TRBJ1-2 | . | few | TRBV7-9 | TGTGCCAGCAGCTTAGTGGGGAACATGGGCTACACCTTC | CASSLVGNMGYTF
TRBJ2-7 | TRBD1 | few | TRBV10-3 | TGTGCCACAACAGGGGCTCGGAGCGAGCAGTACTTC | CATTGARSEQYF
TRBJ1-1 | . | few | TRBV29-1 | TGCAGCGTTGAATATTTGGGTCGCCAGGTTAAGGTTTTCTTT | CSVEYLGRQVKVFF
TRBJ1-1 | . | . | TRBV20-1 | TGCAGTGCCAACCCGGGGATGGTCACTGAAGCTTTCTTT | CSANPGMVTEAFF
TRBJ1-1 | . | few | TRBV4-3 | TGCGCCAGCAGCCAAGATGGGGTGGGGTCTCGGGGCACTGAAGCTTTCTTT | CASSQDGVGSRGTEAFF
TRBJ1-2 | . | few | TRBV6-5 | TGTGCCAGCAGTAACGGACAGATCTCTGGCTACACCTTC | CASSNGQISGYTF
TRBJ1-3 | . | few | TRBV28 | TGTGCCAGCAGTTTAGGTGGAAACACCATATATTTT | CASSLGGNTIYF
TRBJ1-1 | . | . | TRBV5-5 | TGTGCCAGCAGCGTACAACAGGTCCCTGAAGCTTTCTTT | CASSVQQVPEAFF
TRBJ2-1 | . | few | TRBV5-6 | TGTGCCAGCAGCTTGGCCCAGAAGGGGGTGGACAATGAGCAGTTCTTC | CASSLAQKGVDNEQFF
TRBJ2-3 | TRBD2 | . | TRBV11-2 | TGTGCCAGCAGCTTGGAGACTAGCGGGGGGGCATGGGATACGCAGTATTTT | CASSLETSGGAWDTQYF
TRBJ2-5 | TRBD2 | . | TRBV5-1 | TGCGCCAGCAGCCTGGGATATAGCGGGAGAGGAGAGACCCAGTACTTC | CASSLGYSGRGETQYF
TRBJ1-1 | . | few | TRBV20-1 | TGCAGTGCTAGTCGGGAAGGGGACACTGAAGCTTTCTTT | CSASREGDTEAFF